This T cell receptor beta chain was found in a study of T cell repertoires in cytomegalovirus infection. Across the whole study: CMV infection and matching HLA type were both indicated by public TCR beta signatures. Overall study results and limits: The ex vivo response was dominated by HLA-C-restricted CMV-specific TCR beta clonotypes. Summed public TCR beta family frequency identified CMV carriers bearing the relevant HLA.

This clonotype has only one observation. Its specificity is not known. CDR1 is DFQATT and CDR2 is SNEGSKA in the germline V gene (reference sequence). This CDR3 has 14 amino acids. The V end was cut by 5 bases, the J end by 4 bases, with 15 bases between. TCRdb recomputed calls from the reads with MiXCR, one row per CDR3 protein. Of under 600,000 distinct CDR3 sequences detected, 15% to 20% appear once; the ten largest clones hold about 24%. This chain connects TRBV20-1 to TRBJ2-1; D is possibly TRBD2 (6 bases). Sample: CD8+ T cells from PBMCs. This TCR was recovered from a human donor in good health (CMV status not recorded). Some clones in this sample may be carry-over from other donors' samples. DNA of the CDR3: TGCAGTGCTCAACGGCCGGAGGGATACAATGAGCAGTTCTTC. Translated: CSAQRPEGYNEQFF.